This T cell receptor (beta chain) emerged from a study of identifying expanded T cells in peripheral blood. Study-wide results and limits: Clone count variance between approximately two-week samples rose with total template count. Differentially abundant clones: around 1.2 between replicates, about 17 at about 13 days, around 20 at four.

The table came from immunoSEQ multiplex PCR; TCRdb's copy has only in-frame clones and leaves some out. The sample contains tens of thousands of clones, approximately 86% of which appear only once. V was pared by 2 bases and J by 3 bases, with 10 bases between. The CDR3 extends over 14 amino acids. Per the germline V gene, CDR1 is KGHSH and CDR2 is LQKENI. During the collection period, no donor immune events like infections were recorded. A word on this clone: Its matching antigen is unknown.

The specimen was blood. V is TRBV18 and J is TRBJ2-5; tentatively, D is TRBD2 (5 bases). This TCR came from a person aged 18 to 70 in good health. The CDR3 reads CASSPNAGKETQYF. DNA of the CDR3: TGTGCCAGCTCACCAAACGCGGGTAAAGAGACCCAGTACTTC.